This is a list of T cell receptor beta chains from one sample in a study of cytomegalovirus exposure and HLA in healthy donors. The table came from immunoSEQ multiplex PCR; TCRdb's copy has only in-frame clones and leaves some out. This sample yields some 260,000 clones, of which about 90% are seen a single time; more than 10% belongs to the top ten. What was sequenced was PBMCs. These receptors were taken from a man between 18 and 29 years old in good health and CMV-seropositive. CDR3s include the opening cysteine and the closing phenylalanine or tryptophan. D genes are given only for firm matches. Not every row has a clone size; where given, it reads once, few, many or a size class.

>.|TRBV15|.|TRBJ1-2
CATSRDPGNGYTF
TGTGCCACCAGCAGAGATCCAGGGAATGGCTACACCTTC
>.|TRBV5-1|.|TRBJ2-7
CASGYVTGSEQYF
TGCGCCAGCGGGTACGTAACAGGGTCCGAGCAGTACTTC
>TRBD2|TRBV4-2|.|TRBJ2-2
CASSQALAGGPAGELFF
TGTGCCAGCAGCCAAGCCTTAGCGGGAGGCCCCGCTGGGGAGCTGTTTTTT
>.|TRBV5-6|once|TRBJ2-7
CASSDGGRARTYEQYF
TGTGCCAGCAGCGACGGGGGGCGGGCGCGGACCTACGAGCAGTACTTC
>TRBD1|TRBV4-3|.|TRBJ1-2
CASSQDFMTGNYGYTF
TGCGCCAGCAGCCAAGATTTTATGACAGGGAACTATGGCTACACCTTC
>TRBD1|TRBV9|once|TRBJ1-1
CASSVRTGGTEAFF
TGTGCCAGCAGCGTAAGGACAGGGGGGACTGAAGCTTTCTTT
>TRBD2|TRBV7-8|.|TRBJ2-1
CASSFSGRDNEQFF
TGTGCCAGCAGCTTTAGCGGGAGGGACAATGAGCAGTTCTTC
>.|TRBV28|.|TRBJ2-5
CASRGRPQETQYF
TGTGCCAGCAGGGGACGACCGCAAGAGACCCAGTACTTC
>.|TRBV19|few|TRBJ2-1
CASQLIGGAGNEQFF
TGTGCCAGCCAACTTATTGGGGGCGCAGGCAATGAGCAGTTCTTC
>TRBD2|TRBV5-4|once|TRBJ2-3
CASSFGGAGGRADTQYF
TGTGCCAGCAGCTTTGGTGGCGCGGGAGGTCGCGCAGATACGCAGTATTTT
>.|TRBV18|once|TRBJ1-2
CASSPRGVSGYTF
TGTGCCAGCTCACCACGTGGGGTATCTGGCTACACCTTC
>.|TRBV5-1|.|TRBJ1-1
CASSSVGGLGTEAFF
TGCGCCAGCAGTAGTGTTGGGGGGCTGGGGACTGAAGCTTTCTTT
>.|TRBV27|.|TRBJ1-5
CASSLVWVVGQPQHF
TGTGCCAGCAGTTTAGTCTGGGTGGTGGGTCAGCCCCAGCATTTT
>.|TRBV7-9|.|TRBJ2-5
CASSLTGEETQYF
TGTGCCAGCAGCTTAACGGGTGAAGAGACCCAGTACTTC
>.|TRBV7-2|.|TRBJ1-5
CASSLERNQPQHF
TGTGCCAGCAGCTTAGAGAGAAATCAGCCCCAGCATTTT
>.|TRBV29-1|.|TRBJ1-2
CSVVTHDYGYTF
TGCAGCGTTGTCACCCACGACTATGGCTACACCTTC
>.|TRBV6-5|.|TRBJ2-7
CASRNGGWDYEQYF
TGTGCCAGCAGGAACGGGGGATGGGACTACGAGCAGTACTTC
>.|TRBV28|.|TRBJ2-3
CASSPEPLTDTQYF
TGTGCCAGCAGCCCAGAACCGCTCACAGATACGCAGTATTTT
>.|TRBV10-3|.|TRBJ1-2
CAIMGAGDWGYTF
TGTGCCATCATGGGGGCAGGCGATTGGGGCTACACCTTC
>.|TRBV7-9|few|TRBJ1-3
CASSLSVMSSGNTIYF
TGTGCCAGCAGCTTATCGGTAATGAGCTCTGGAAACACCATATATTTT
>.|TRBV25-1|.|TRBJ1-1
CASSEWGGTEAFF
TGTGCCAGCAGTGAATGGGGTGGCACTGAAGCTTTCTTT
>TRBD1|TRBV9|.|TRBJ1-1
CASSAGQGATEAFF
TGTGCCAGCAGCGCGGGACAGGGGGCCACTGAAGCTTTCTTT
>.|TRBV28|.|TRBJ2-7
CASSFLRNSYEQYF
TGTGCCAGCAGTTTCTTGAGAAATTCCTACGAGCAGTACTTC
>.|TRBV7-2|.|TRBJ2-7
CASSAHFRDVGEQYF
TGTGCCAGCAGCGCACACTTCCGGGACGTGGGGGAGCAGTACTTC
>.|TRBV18|.|TRBJ1-2
CASSGQEGYGYTF
TGTGCCAGCTCAGGGCAGGAGGGCTATGGCTACACCTTC
>TRBD1|TRBV27|.|TRBJ2-7
CASSHGQGGEQYF
TGTGCCAGCAGTCACGGACAGGGTGGGGAGCAGTACTTC
>.|TRBV5-1|.|TRBJ2-7
CASSLTTDYEQYF
TGCGCCAGCAGCTTGACGACAGACTACGAGCAGTACTTC
>TRBD1|TRBV27|.|TRBJ2-2
CASSLRGRDTGELFF
TGTGCCAGCAGTCTAAGGGGGCGCGACACCGGGGAGCTGTTTTTT